One sample yielded the 20 T cell receptor beta chains listed below, sequenced in a study of blood T cell repertoires in COVID-19 (dated by TCRdb to the early 2020s). The library was generated by the immunoSEQ multiplex PCR assay. TCRdb limited this immuneACCESS table to in-frame rearrangements with V and J called. A share of clones is missing; checked studies link under half to unresolved V genes, and the rest is unexplained. This sample has about 50,000 clones in its table, and around 79% of those were observed once. Of the sample, 25% falls within the top ten clones. Specimen: peripheral blood. The receptors stem from a man aged 65-85 years with acute or convalescent COVID-19.

The CDR3 loop is CAWSRDSQQPQHF. The CDR3 DNA reads as TGTGCCTGGAGTAGGGACTCCCAACAGCCCCAGCATTTT. The chain recombines TRBV30 with TRBJ1-5; tentatively, D is TRBD1 (5 bases). V lost 2 bases and J 7 bases, leaving 12 bases between the germline ends. CDR1 is GTSNPN, CDR2 SVGIG, per germline (reference sequence). This CDR3 has 13 residues.

J is TRBJ2-6 and V is TRBV5-1; no clear D gene. Trimming stripped 0 bases from V and 0 bases from J, with 4 bases between. This CDR3 has 15 amino acids. Germline V gene sequence: CDR1 SGHRS, CDR2 YFSETQ. The CDR3 sequence: CASSLANSGANVLTF. The CDR3 coding sequence is TGCGCCAGCAGCTTGGCCAACTCTGGGGCCAACGTCCTGACTTTC.

The chain couples TRBV14 to TRBJ2-1, with D possibly TRBD2 on 5 matching bases. The V end was cut by 3 bases, the J end by 0 bases, with 15 bases between. CDR1 is SGHDN, CDR2 FVKESK, per germline. This CDR3 contains 17 residues. The CDR3 here is CASSHQAAAGSYNEQFF. For the CDR3, the DNA is TGTGCCAGCAGCCACCAGGCGGCTGCGGGCTCCTACAATGAGCAGTTCTTC.

The J gene is TRBJ2-1, the V gene TRBV30; 13 bases align to TRBD2. Looked up from germline, CDR1 is GTSNPN and CDR2 is SVGIG (reference sequence). Germline trimming cut 3 bases from V and 7 bases from J; bases unmatched to any gene: 0. This CDR3 is built from 13 residues. CDR3 residues: CAWRTSGGNEQFF. The CDR3, as DNA: TGTGCCTGGAGGACTAGCGGGGGGAATGAGCAGTTCTTC.

The V gene is TRBV5-4, the J gene TRBJ2-7; D is ambiguous. Deletions cut 5 bases from V and 0 bases from J, with 9 bases between. The CDR3 spans 13 residues. The V gene's germline CDR1 is SGHNT and CDR2 YYREEE (reference sequence). This CDR3 is CASRPAGSYEQYF. For the CDR3, the DNA is TGTGCCAGCAGACCCGCCGGCTCCTACGAGCAGTACTTC.

The chain combines TRBV5-1 with TRBJ2-2; a weak D match, TRBD2 (6 bases). Germline V gives CDR1 SGHRS, CDR2 YFSETQ. CDR3 length: 15 amino acids. The V gene lost 4 bases and the J gene lost 6 bases, with 16 bases spanning the gap. The CDR3 loop reads CASSQTSTRSGELFF. In nucleotides, the CDR3 is TGCGCCAGCAGCCAAACTTCGACTAGGTCCGGGGAGCTGTTTTTT.

This clone is a singleton in its sample. The V and J genes are TRBV3-1 (or the pseudogene TRBV3-2) and TRBJ2-7; weak D call: TRBD2 (6 bases). Germline CDR1 and CDR2: LGHDT and YNNKEL (reference sequence). This CDR3 is built from 14 residues. With 0 bases removed from V and 6 bases from J, the gap between germline ends came to 12 bases. The CDR3 DNA is TGTGCCAGCAGCCAAGATACACTAGCCTGCGAGCAGTACTTC. The encoded protein is CASSQDTLACEQYF.

This clone was detected once. The rearrangement links TRBV5-1 to TRBJ2-5, with a possible D match to TRBD1 (7 bases). The germline CDR1 and CDR2 sequences are SGHRS and YFSETQ. The CDR3 is 17 amino acids. V lost 0 bases and J 5 bases, leaving 20 bases between the germline ends. The CDR3 DNA reads as TGCGCCAGCAGCTTGGGGAGGGGACAGCGACCCTTGGAGACCCAGTACTTC. It specifies CASSLGRGQRPLETQYF.

This clone has more than one count but fewer than ten. The V and J genes are TRBV7-8 and TRBJ1-6, with D unresolved. This CDR3 is built from 14 residues. The germline V and J ends were trimmed by 5 bases and 6 bases, with 11 bases remaining between them. Germline CDR1 is SGHVS and CDR2 is FQNEAQ. CDR3 region: CASSPPESNSPLHF. The CDR3 DNA is TGTGCCAGCAGCCCACCTGAGAGTAATTCACCCCTCCACTTT.

This clone was counted between two and nine times. The rearrangement joins TRBV28 to TRBJ1-2; weak D call: TRBD1 (5 bases). V lost 8 bases and J lost 2, with 9 bases in between. CDR1 is MDHEN and CDR2 is SYDVKM in the germline V gene. The CDR3 is made up of 12 amino acids. The CDR3 protein is CASGGTNYGYTF. CDR3 nucleotides: TGTGCCAGCGGAGGGACCAACTATGGCTACACCTTC.

Comments on this clone: A much larger clone lies one base from this, so it may be a read error. The chain combines TRBV11-3 with TRBJ1-2, with 8 bases matching TRBD1. The CDR3 consists of 14 residues. CDR1 and CDR2 (germline): SGHNT, YENEEA. V gave up 5 bases and J gave up 0 bases; unmatched junction bases: 2. CDR3 coding DNA: TGTGCCAGCAGCCCGGGACAGGCTAACTATGGCTACACCTTC. Encoded protein: CASSPGQANYGYTF.

This chain links TRBV9 with TRBJ1-5; D is uncertain. The germline CDR1 and CDR2 sequences are SGDLS and YYNGEE. Deletions cut 0 bases from V and 1 base from J, with 8 bases between. The CDR3 is 15 amino acids. CDR3 DNA sequence: TGTGCCAGCAGCGTAGGTCCCCAAAGCAATCAGCCCCAGCATTTT. It specifies CASSVGPQSNQPQHF. Combining the CDR3 with reference TRBV9 and TRBJ1-5 gives the whole variable domain DSGVTQTPKHLITATGQRVTLRCSPRSGDLSVYWYQQSLDQGLQFLIQYYNGEERAKGNILERFSAQQFPDLHSELNLSSLELGDSALYFCASSVGPQSNQPQHFGDGTRLSIL.

The table lists this clone with a few counts. The chain is built from TRBV7-2 and TRBJ2-3; a possible D gene is TRBD1 (6 bases). The CDR3 is 15 amino acids. With 5 bases removed from V and 1 base from J, the gap between germline ends came to 13 bases. Germline assignment: CDR1 SGHTA and CDR2 FQGNSA. The CDR3 DNA is TGTGCCAGCAGCCCGGACAGCCTGGGCACAGATACGCAGTATTTT. Amino acid sequence: CASSPDSLGTDTQYF.

This sequence joins TRBV28 and TRBJ1-2; no clear D. Trimming removed 6 bases from V and 3 bases from J, with 11 bases in between. The CDR3 length is 13 residues. The germline CDR1 and CDR2 sequences are MDHEN and SYDVKM. CDR3 sequence reads: CASRGLPYYGYTF. The DNA of the CDR3 is TGTGCCAGCAGAGGACTCCCGTACTATGGCTACACCTTC.

In the case of this clone: This sample includes further DNA sequences coding for the same CDR3. The chain recombines TRBV6-1 with TRBJ2-1, with a tentative D call TRBD2 (5 bases). V was cut by 2 bases and J by 0 bases, with 8 bases left in between. The CDR3 sequence is 15 residues long. From germline, CDR1 is MNHNS and CDR2 SASEGT. CDR3 DNA sequence: TGTGCCAGCAGTGAACGAGGGAGCTCCTACAATGAGCAGTTCTTC. Encoded protein: CASSERGSSYNEQFF.

The chain joins TRBV7-9 to TRBJ1-5; 8 nucleotides match TRBD1. Trimming took 6 bases from V and 2 from J; bases not matched to a gene: 12. This CDR3 is 17 amino acids long. The germline gives CDR1 SEHNR, CDR2 FQNEAQ (reference sequence). This CDR3 reads CASSRTGYWSGNQPQHF. CDR3 sequence (DNA): TGTGCCAGCAGTAGGACAGGGTATTGGTCTGGCAATCAGCCCCAGCATTTT.

The V and J genes are TRBV27 and TRBJ2-7; 7 bases align to TRBD1. The CDR3 runs 12 residues. Per the germline V gene, CDR1 is MNHEY and CDR2 is SMNVEV (reference sequence). CDR3 residues: CAIRDSNYEQYF. The CDR3 coding sequence is TGTGCTATTCGGGACAGCAACTACGAGCAGTACTTC.

DNA for the CDR3: TGTGCCAGCAGTGAAGAGCAGGCGGGGGGCAGGAATGAGCAGTTCTTC. It yields the protein CASSEEQAGGRNEQFF. This chain uses TRBV2 with TRBJ2-1, with TRBD2 matching 8 bases. Looked up from germline, CDR1 is SNHLY and CDR2 is FYNNEI. This CDR3 has 16 amino acids. J gave up 7 bases and V 1 base, and 9 bases lay outside the gene matches.

The J gene is TRBJ1-3, the V gene TRBV10-3; no clear D. CDR1 ENHRY and CDR2 SYGVKD come from the germline V gene. Trimming cost V 0 bases and J 0 bases, with 6 bases left between them. The CDR3 covers 15 residues. The CDR3 region has the DNA TGTGCCATCAGTGAGTCTGGGAGCTCTGGAAACACCATATATTTT. It codes for CAISESGSSGNTIYF.

The chain joins TRBV6-5 to TRBJ2-7, with D possibly being TRBD2 (5 bases). Looked up from germline, CDR1 is MNHEY and CDR2 is SVGAGI. V was shortened by 6 bases and J by 5 bases, with 20 bases between the two germline ends. The CDR3 totals 15 residues. CDR3 in amino acids: CASREDRGSGNEQYF. Written as DNA, the CDR3 is TGTGCCAGCAGAGAGGATCGTGGGTCCGGGAACGAGCAGTACTTC.